The sequence of this T cell receptor beta chain was determined in a study of cytomegalovirus exposure and HLA in healthy donors. 13 Jbeta primers and 60 Vbeta primers were used for the PCR. Clones were read by immunoSEQ multiplex PCR, and TCRdb kept only the in-frame ones, dropping some. The sample lists 110,000 to 150,000 clones, about 78% occurring once. Germline V gene data show CDR1 as SNHLY and CDR2 as FYNNEI. The CDR3 has 14 amino acids. J was trimmed by 6 bases and V by 6 bases; bases with no gene match: 6. The receptor comes from a man between 35 and 55 years old in good health and CMV-seropositive. The specimen sequenced was PBMCs. The V and J genes are TRBV2 and TRBJ1-4, with 8 bases lining up with TRBD1. CDR3 protein: CASRQGDWDEKLFF. The DNA for the CDR3 is TGTGCCAGCAGACAGGGGGACTGGGATGAAAAACTGTTTTTT.